What follows describes a single T cell receptor beta chain. The antigen is not known. This sample is part of a study of cytomegalovirus exposure and HLA in healthy donors. PCR primers comprised 60 Vbeta and 13 Jbeta primers. Some clones are missing from TCRdb's copy, which holds only in-frame ones; the method was immunoSEQ multiplex PCR. The sample lists about 82,000 clones, 60% to 80% occurring once. Study results and limitations: The sole available immune exposure information was CMV serostatus. Rare TCR sequences dominated, though some public TCRs recurred in many donors.

Germline V gene data show CDR1 as MGHRA and CDR2 as YSYEKL. This CDR3 has 14 amino acids. Trimming removed 7 bases from V and 1 base from J; junction bases left unmatched: 4. The chain recombines TRBV4-1 with TRBJ1-5; 7 nucleotides match TRBD1. The sample comprised PBMCs. The sequence derives from a woman in her fifties or sixties in good health and CMV-seropositive. The CDR3 DNA reads TGCGCCAGCACCGGGACAGTGAGCAATCAGCCCCAGCATTTT. Its protein is CASTGTVSNQPQHF.